These T cell receptor beta chains were read from a single sample in a study of blood T cell repertoires in COVID-19. TCRdb's table, derived via immunoSEQ multiplex PCR, lists solely in-frame clones and lacks some. The table records 48,000 or so clones, more than 75% of them present only once. Sample: peripheral blood. Receptor source: a woman of 80 years or more with COVID-19, enrolled during active disease. The CDR3 runs from the conserved cysteine through the conserved F or W. A D gene is named only where the DNA matches it firmly. Only part of the rows carry a size: once, few, many, or a class if the clone is expanded.

v_gene	j_gene	d_gene	abundance	CDR3aa	CDR3nt
TRBV6-5	TRBJ2-3	NA	NA	CASRVLSKDTQYF	TGTGCCAGCAGGGTATTATCTAAAGATACGCAGTATTTT
TRBV12-3/TRBV12-4	TRBJ1-2	NA	NA	CASSLDGRGYTF	TGTGCCAGCAGTTTGGACGGGAGGGGCTACACCTTC
TRBV6-5	TRBJ1-1	TRBD1	NA	CASSSDRGPNTEAFF	TGTGCCAGCAGTTCCGACAGGGGCCCGAACACTGAAGCTTTCTTT
TRBV2	TRBJ2-1	NA	NA	CASSLIQGSGEQFF	TGTGCCAGCAGCCTAATACAGGGATCTGGTGAGCAGTTCTTC
TRBV9	TRBJ1-6	TRBD1	NA	CASSPGQVNSPLHF	TGTGCCAGCAGCCCGGGACAGGTTAATTCACCCCTCCACTTT
TRBV5-1	TRBJ1-3	NA	NA	CASSSHDTSFGNTIYF	TGCGCCAGCAGCTCCCACGACACATCATTTGGAAACACCATATATTTT
TRBV13	TRBJ2-7	NA	NA	CASSLRTSYEQYF	TGTGCCAGCAGCTTACGAACATCCTACGAGCAGTACTTC
TRBV5-6	TRBJ2-7	TRBD1	NA	CASSLTGATYEQYF	TGTGCCAGCAGCTTGACAGGGGCAACCTACGAGCAGTACTTC
TRBV9	TRBJ2-3	TRBD1	NA	CASRQTGGTDTQYF	TGTGCCAGCAGACAAACAGGGGGCACAGATACGCAGTATTTT
TRBV12-3/TRBV12-4	TRBJ2-1	TRBD1	few	CASTRGQNNEQFF	TGTGCCAGTACCAGGGGGCAAAACAATGAGCAGTTCTTC
TRBV7-9	TRBJ1-1	TRBD1	few	CASSLPGQGAEAFF	TGTGCCAGCAGCTTACCAGGACAGGGGGCTGAAGCTTTCTTT
TRBV19	TRBJ2-1	TRBD2	NA	CASSMSSGGGLNEQFF	TGTGCCAGTAGTATGAGTAGCGGGGGGGGCTTAAATGAGCAGTTCTTC
TRBV11-2	TRBJ1-1	NA	NA	CASSLVGGASNTEAFF	TGTGCCAGCAGCTTAGTGGGAGGGGCCAGCAACACTGAAGCTTTCTTT
TRBV2	TRBJ1-1	TRBD1	NA	CASRPPGQGNTEAFF	TGTGCCAGCAGACCTCCGGGACAGGGGAACACTGAAGCTTTCTTT
TRBV20-1	TRBJ2-7	NA	NA	CSARDLNEQYF	TGCAGTGCTAGAGATTTAAACGAGCAGTACTTC
TRBV20-1	TRBJ2-1	TRBD2	NA	CSASNSGRNHEQFF	TGCAGTGCTAGTAACAGCGGGAGAAACCATGAGCAGTTCTTC
TRBV4-1	TRBJ2-3	TRBD1	NA	CASRLDRGRADTQYF	TGCGCCAGCAGACTAGACAGGGGGCGAGCAGATACGCAGTATTTT
TRBV19	TRBJ2-4	NA	NA	CASSISITQNIQYF	TGTGCCAGTAGTATTTCCATCACGCAGAACATTCAGTACTTC
TRBV10-3	TRBJ2-5	TRBD2	NA	CAISESGTSSETQYF	TGTGCCATCAGTGAGTCAGGGACTAGCAGCGAGACCCAGTACTTC
TRBV2	TRBJ1-4	TRBD1	NA	CASRLQGASNEKLFF	TGTGCCAGCAGGCTACAGGGGGCGTCTAATGAAAAACTGTTTTTT